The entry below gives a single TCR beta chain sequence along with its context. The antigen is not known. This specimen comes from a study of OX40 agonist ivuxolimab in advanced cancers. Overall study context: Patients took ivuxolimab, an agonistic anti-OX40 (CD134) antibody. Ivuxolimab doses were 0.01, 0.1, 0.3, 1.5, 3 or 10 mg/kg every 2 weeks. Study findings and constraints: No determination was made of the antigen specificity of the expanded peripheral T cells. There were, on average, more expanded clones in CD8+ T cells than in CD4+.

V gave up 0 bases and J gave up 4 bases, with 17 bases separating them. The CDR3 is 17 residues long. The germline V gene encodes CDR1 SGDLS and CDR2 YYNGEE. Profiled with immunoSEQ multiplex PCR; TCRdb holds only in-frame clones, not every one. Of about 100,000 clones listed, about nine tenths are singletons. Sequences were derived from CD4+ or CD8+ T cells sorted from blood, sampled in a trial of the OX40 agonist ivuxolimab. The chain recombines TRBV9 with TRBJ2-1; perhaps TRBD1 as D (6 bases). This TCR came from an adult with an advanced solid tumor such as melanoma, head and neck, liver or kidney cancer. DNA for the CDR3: TGTGCCAGCAGCGTAGAAGTCCGGACAGAACTTTACAATGAGCAGTTCTTC. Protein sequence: CASSVEVRTELYNEQFF.